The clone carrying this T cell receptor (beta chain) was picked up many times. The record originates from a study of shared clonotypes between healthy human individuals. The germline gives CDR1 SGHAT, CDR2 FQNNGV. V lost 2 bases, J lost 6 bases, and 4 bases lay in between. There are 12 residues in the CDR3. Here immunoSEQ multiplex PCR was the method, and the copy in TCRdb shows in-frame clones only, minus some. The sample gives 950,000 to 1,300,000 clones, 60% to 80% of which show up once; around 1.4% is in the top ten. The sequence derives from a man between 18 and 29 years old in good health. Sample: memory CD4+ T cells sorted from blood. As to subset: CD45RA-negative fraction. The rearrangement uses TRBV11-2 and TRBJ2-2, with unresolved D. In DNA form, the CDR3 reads TGTGCCAGCAGCTTAAACGCCGGGGAGCTGTTTTTT. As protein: CASSLNAGELFF.